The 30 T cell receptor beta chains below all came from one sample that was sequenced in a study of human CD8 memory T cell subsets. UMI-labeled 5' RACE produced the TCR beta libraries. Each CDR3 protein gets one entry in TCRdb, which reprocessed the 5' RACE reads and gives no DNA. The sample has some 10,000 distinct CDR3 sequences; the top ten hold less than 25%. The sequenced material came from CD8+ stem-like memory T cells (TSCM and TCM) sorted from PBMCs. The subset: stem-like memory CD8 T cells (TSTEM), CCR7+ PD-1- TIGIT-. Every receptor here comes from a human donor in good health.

The CDR3: CASSQDAWMNTEAFF. This rearrangement joins TRBV4-1 to TRBJ1-1. The CDR3 has 15 amino acids. Germline assignment: CDR1 MGHRA and CDR2 YSYEKL.

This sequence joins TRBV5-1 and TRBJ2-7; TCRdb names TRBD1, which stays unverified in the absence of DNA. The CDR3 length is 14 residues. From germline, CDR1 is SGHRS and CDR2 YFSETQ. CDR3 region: CASSSLGGSYEQYF.

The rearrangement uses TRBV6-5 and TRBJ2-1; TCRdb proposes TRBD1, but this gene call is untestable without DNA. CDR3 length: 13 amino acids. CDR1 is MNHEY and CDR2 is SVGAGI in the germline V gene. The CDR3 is CASGGEPYNEQFF.

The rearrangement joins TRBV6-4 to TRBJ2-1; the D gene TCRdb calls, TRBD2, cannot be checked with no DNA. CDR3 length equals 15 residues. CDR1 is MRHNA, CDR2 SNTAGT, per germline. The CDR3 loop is CASTAGHHGGDEQFF.

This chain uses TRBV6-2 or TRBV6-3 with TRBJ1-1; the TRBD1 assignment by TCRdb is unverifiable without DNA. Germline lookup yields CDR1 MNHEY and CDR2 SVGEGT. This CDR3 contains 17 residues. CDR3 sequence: CASSFLRDEDLNTEAFF.

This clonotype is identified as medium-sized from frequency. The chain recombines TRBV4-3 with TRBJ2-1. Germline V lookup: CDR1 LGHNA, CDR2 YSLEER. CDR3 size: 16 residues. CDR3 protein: CASSQDTGSSYNEQFF.

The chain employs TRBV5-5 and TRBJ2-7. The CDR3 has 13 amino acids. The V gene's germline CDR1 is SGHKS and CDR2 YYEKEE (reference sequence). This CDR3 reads CASSFKFAYEQYF.

CDR3 in amino acids: CASSYSAGYEQYF. The J gene is TRBJ2-7, the V gene TRBV6-5; TCRdb returns TRBD2, unconfirmable since there is no DNA. The CDR3 is 13 residues long. Germline loops: CDR1 MNHEY, CDR2 SVGAGI.

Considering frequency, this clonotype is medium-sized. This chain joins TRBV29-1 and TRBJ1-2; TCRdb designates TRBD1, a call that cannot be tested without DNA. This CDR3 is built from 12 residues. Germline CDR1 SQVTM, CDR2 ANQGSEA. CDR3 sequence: CSVPGQGYGYTF.

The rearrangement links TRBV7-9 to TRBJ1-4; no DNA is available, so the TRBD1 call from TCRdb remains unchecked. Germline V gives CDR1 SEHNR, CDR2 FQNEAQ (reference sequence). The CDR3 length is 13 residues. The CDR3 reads CASSSGQNEKLFF.

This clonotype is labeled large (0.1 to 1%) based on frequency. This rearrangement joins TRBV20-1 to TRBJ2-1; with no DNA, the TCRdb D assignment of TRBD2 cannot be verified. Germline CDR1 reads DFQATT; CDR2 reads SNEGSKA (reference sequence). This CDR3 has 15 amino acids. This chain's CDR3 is CSAYATSGVDNEQFF.

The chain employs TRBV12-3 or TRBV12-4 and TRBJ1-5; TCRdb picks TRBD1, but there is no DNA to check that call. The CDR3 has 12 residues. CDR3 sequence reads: CASRAGFQPQHF.

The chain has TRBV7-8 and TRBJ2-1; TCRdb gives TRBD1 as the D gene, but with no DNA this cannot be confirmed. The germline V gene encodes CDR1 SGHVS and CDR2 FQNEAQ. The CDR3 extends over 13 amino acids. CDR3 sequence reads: CASSPGPLNEQFF.

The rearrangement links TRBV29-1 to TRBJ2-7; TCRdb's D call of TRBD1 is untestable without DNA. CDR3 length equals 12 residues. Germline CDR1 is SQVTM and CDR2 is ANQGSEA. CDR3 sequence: CSADRGRGEQYF.

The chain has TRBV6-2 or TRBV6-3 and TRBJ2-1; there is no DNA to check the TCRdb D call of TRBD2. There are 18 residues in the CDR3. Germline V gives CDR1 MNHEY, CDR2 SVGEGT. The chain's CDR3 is CASSFLSPLADSYNEQFF.

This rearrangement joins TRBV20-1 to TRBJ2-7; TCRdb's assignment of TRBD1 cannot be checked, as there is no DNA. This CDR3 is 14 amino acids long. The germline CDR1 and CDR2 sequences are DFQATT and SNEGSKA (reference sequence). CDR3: CSADGTGNSYEQYF.

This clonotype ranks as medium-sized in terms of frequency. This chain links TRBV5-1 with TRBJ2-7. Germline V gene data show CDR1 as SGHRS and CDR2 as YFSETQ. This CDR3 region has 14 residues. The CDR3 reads CASSLTDSSYEQYF.

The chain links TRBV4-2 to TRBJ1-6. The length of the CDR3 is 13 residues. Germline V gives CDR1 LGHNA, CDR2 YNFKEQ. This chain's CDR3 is CASSLGTRSPLHF.

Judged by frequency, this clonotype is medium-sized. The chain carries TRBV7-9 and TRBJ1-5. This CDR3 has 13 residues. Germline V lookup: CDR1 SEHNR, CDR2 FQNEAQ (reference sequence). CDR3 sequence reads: CASSLNSNQPQHF.

CDR3 region: CASRPDYRETQYF. This chain uses TRBV11-2 with TRBJ2-5. This CDR3 comprises 13 residues. Per the germline V gene, CDR1 is SGHAT and CDR2 is FQNNGV.

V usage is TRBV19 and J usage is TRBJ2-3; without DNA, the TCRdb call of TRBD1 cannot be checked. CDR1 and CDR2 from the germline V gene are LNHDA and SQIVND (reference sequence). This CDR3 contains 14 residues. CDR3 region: CASSTGQGADTQYF.

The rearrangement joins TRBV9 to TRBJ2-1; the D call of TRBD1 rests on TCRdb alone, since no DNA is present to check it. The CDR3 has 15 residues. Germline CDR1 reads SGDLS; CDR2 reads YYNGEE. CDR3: CASSVETGFHNEQFF.

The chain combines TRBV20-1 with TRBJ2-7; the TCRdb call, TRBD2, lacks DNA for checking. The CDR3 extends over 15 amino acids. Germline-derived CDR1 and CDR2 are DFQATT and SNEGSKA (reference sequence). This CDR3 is CSAPGLAGGVSEQYF.

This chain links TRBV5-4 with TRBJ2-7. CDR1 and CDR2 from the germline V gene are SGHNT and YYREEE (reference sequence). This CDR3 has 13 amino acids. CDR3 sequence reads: CASSSLHRREQYF.

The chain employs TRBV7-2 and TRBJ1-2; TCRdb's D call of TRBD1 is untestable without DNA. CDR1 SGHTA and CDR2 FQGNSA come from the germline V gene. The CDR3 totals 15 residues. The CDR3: CASSLEAVSPDGYTF. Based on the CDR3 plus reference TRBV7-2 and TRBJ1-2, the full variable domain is GAGVSQSPSNKVTEKGKDVELRCDPISGHTALYWYRQSLGQGLEFLIYFQGNSAPDKSGLPSDRFSAERTGGSVSTLTIQRTQQEDSAVYLCASSLEAVSPDGYTFGSGTRLTVV.

CDR3 sequence: CASSYSRGQETQYF. The chain is built from TRBV6-9 and TRBJ2-5; TCRdb indicates TRBD1, and absent DNA this call remains unverified. CDR1 and CDR2 (germline): MNHGY, SVAAGI. This CDR3 region has 14 residues.

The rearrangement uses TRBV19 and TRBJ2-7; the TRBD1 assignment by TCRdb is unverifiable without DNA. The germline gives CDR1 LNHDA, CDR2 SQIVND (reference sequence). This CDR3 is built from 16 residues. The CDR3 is CASSSDAGTAGYEQYF.

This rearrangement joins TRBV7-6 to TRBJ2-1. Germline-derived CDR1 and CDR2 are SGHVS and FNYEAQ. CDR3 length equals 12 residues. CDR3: CASSLTPFWQFF.

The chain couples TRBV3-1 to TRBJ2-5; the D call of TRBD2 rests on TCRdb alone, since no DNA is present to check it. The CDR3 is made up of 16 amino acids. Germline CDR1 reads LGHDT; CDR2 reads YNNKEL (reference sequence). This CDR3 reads CASSPGLAGPAETQYF.

The CDR3 sequence is CASSQDSNGPGAYEQYF. The chain has TRBV4-3 and TRBJ2-7; TCRdb indicates TRBD1, and absent DNA this call remains unverified. The CDR3 is 17 residues long. Germline V lookup: CDR1 LGHNA, CDR2 YSLEER.